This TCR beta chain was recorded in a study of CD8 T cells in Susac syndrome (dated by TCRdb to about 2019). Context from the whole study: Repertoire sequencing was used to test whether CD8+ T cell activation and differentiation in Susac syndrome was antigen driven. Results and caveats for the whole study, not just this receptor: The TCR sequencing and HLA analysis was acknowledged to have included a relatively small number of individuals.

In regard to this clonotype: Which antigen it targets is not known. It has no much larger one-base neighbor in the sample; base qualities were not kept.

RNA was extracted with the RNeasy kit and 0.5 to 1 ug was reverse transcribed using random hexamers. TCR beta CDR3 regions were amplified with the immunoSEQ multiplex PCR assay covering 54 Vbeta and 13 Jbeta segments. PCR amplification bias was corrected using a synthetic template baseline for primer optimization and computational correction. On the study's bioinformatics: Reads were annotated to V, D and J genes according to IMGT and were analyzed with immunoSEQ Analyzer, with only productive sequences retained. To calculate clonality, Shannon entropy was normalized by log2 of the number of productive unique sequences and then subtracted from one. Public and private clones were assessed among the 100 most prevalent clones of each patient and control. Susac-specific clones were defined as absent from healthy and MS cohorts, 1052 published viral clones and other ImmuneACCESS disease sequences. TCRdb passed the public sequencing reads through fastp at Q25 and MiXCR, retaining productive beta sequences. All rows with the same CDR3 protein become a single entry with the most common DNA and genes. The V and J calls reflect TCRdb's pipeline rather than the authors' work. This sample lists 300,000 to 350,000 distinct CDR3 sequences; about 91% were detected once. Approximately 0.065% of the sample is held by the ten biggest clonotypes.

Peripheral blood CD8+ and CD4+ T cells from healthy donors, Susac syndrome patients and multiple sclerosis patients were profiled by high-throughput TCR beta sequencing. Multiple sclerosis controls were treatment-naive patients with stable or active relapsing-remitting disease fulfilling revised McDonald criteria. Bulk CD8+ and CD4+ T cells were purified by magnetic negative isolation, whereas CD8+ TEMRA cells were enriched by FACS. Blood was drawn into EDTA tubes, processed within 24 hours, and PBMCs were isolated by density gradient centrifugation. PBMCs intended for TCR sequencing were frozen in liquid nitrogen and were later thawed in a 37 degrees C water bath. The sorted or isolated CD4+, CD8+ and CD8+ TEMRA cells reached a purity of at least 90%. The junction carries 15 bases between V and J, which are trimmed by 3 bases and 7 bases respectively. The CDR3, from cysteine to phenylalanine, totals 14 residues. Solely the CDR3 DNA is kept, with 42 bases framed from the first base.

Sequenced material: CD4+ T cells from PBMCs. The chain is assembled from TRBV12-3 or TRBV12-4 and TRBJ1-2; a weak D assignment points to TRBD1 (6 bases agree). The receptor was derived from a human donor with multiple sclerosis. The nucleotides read TGTGCCAGCAGTTTGGTCGTGCAGGGGCGTGGCTACACCTTC. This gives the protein CASSLVVQGRGYTF.